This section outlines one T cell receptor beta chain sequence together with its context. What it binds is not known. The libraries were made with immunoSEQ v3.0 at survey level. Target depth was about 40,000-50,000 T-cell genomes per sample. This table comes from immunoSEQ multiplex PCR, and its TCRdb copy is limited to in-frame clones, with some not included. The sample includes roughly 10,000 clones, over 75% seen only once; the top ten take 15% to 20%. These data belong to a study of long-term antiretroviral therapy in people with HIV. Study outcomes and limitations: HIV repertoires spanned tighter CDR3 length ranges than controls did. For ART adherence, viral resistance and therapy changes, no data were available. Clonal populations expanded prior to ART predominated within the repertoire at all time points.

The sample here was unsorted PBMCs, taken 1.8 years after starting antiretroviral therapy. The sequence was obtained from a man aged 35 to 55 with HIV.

The chain's CDR3 is CASSSWGQGVYGYTF. The CDR3 coding sequence is TGTGCCAGCAGTTCTTGGGGACAGGGGGTCTATGGCTACACCTTC. The V call is TRBV28, the J call TRBJ1-2; 11 bases fit TRBD1. This CDR3 comprises 15 residues. With 4 bases clipped from V and 4 bases from J, the junction kept 5 bases outside the gene matches. Germline V lookup: CDR1 MDHEN, CDR2 SYDVKM.